This is a list of T cell receptor beta chains from one sample in a study of T cell responses to AZD1222 COVID-19 vaccine. Clones were read by immunoSEQ multiplex PCR, and TCRdb kept only the in-frame ones, dropping some. The sample carries 100,000 or so clones, 89% recorded once. The source material was peripheral blood, sampled 28 days after the second AZD1222 dose. The receptors derive from an adult who received the AZD1222 COVID-19 vaccine. The CDR3 runs from the conserved cysteine through the conserved F or W. D genes are given only for firm matches. The size of a clone is reported for some rows only, either as once, few or many, or as a class for expanded clones.

>12|-|-|TRBV7-9|TRBJ1-1
TGTGCCAGCAGCCAGCTGAACACTGAAGCTTTCTTT
CASSQLNTEAFF
>17|few|-|TRBV19|TRBJ1-6
TGTGCCAGTAGGAATCCGTACAGGGCTGGCGGAAATTCACCCCTCCACTTT
CASRNPYRAGGNSPLHF
>15|-|TRBD2|TRBV5-1|TRBJ2-5
TGCGCCAGCAGCTTGACACTAGCGGGGGAAGAGACCCAGTACTTC
CASSLTLAGEETQYF
>15|-|TRBD1|TRBV2|TRBJ1-1
TGTGCCAGCAGTGGCGGGGGACAGCTGAACACTGAAGCTTTCTTT
CASSGGGQLNTEAFF
>14|-|-|TRBV6-5|TRBJ1-1
TGTGCCAGCAGTTACGAGGGGTTTAACACTGAAGCTTTCTTT
CASSYEGFNTEAFF
>14|-|-|TRBV14|TRBJ1-1
TGTGCCAGCAGCCAAGTCCTCCAGAGCACTGAAGCTTTCTTT
CASSQVLQSTEAFF
>13|-|-|TRBV6-5|TRBJ1-1
TGTGCCAGCAGTACGGGAATGGGGACTGAAGCTTTCTTT
CASSTGMGTEAFF
>14|-|TRBD1|TRBV9|TRBJ1-4
TGTGCCAGCAGCGTGACAGGGGGTAATGAAAAACTGTTTTTT
CASSVTGGNEKLFF
>13|-|-|TRBV19|TRBJ1-2
TGTGCCAGTAGTATCCAGGGAAACTATGGCTACACCTTC
CASSIQGNYGYTF
>14|-|TRBD1|TRBV4-1|TRBJ1-5
TGCGCCAGCAGACCGACAGGGGGAAATCAGCCCCAGCATTTT
CASRPTGGNQPQHF
>14|-|-|TRBV10-2|TRBJ2-1
TGCGCCTCCAGGGAGGGGGAGTCCTACAATGAGCAGTTCTTC
CASREGESYNEQFF
>16|-|TRBD1|TRBV3-1/TRBV3-2|TRBJ2-5
TGTGCCAGCAGCCAAGTTACAGGGGGGTACCAAGAGACCCAGTACTTC
CASSQVTGGYQETQYF
>14|once|TRBD2|TRBV3-1/TRBV3-2|TRBJ2-3
TGTGCCAGCAGCTTTAGCGGGGCCACAGATACGCAGTATTTT
CASSFSGATDTQYF
>15|-|TRBD1|TRBV4-1|TRBJ1-2
TGCGCCAGCAGCCAACCCGGGACAGGAGGCTATGGCTACACCTTC
CASSQPGTGGYGYTF
>17|once|TRBD1|TRBV6-6|TRBJ2-1
TGTGCCAGCAGTCCCAGGACAGGGAAGAGGTCCTACAATGAGCAGTTCTTC
CASSPRTGKRSYNEQFF
>15|-|TRBD1|TRBV7-9|TRBJ1-5
TGTGCCAGCAGCCCTAGAGGACAGGGGGGTCAGCCCCAGCATTTT
CASSPRGQGGQPQHF
>13|-|-|TRBV5-4|TRBJ1-2
TGTGCCAGCAGCTCCAGGATGGAATATGGCTACACCTTC
CASSSRMEYGYTF
>16|-|TRBD1|TRBV7-9|TRBJ1-2
TGTGCCAGCAGCTTAGTTCAGGGGGCGAATGGCTATGGCTACACCTTC
CASSLVQGANGYGYTF
>13|-|TRBD1|TRBV5-6|TRBJ2-7
TGTGCCAGCAGCGACAGGGCTAACTACGAGCAGTACTTC
CASSDRANYEQYF
>15|-|-|TRBV20-1|TRBJ1-5
TGCAGTGCTAGTGTTCCGGAGTCTAGCAATCAGCCCCAGCATTTT
CSASVPESSNQPQHF
>15|once|TRBD1|TRBV28|TRBJ1-2
TGTGCCAGCAGTCCGTGGGACAGGGTGGGCTATGGCTACACCTTC
CASSPWDRVGYGYTF
>14|-|-|TRBV2|TRBJ1-2
TGTGCCAGCAGTGTGGGAAGATCGGAATATGGCTACACCTTC
CASSVGRSEYGYTF
>12|-|-|TRBV19|TRBJ1-6
TGTGCCAGTAGGAGGGGGAATTCACCCCTCCACTTT
CASRRGNSPLHF
>14|-|TRBD1|TRBV19|TRBJ1-2
TGTGCCAGTAGTATATACGACAGGGCTAGAGGCTACACCTTC
CASSIYDRARGYTF
>16|-|-|TRBV11-2|TRBJ2-1
TGTGCCAGCAGCCCTAGACTAGAACTATCCTACAATGAGCAGTTCTTC
CASSPRLELSYNEQFF
>12|once|-|TRBV5-1|TRBJ1-2
TGCGCCAGCAGCCCGCAAGGGGAAGGCTACACCTTC
CASSPQGEGYTF
>16|few|TRBD2|TRBV28|TRBJ2-1
TGTGCCAGCAGTTTTGCATCACGGGGGGGGAACAGTGAGCAGTTCTTC
CASSFASRGGNSEQFF
>15|-|TRBD2|TRBV5-1|TRBJ2-2
TGCGCCAGCAGCTTGGTAGCGGGGAAAACCGGGGAGCTGTTTTTT
CASSLVAGKTGELFF
>13|-|-|TRBV30|TRBJ2-5
TGTGCCTGGGAAAGGGGGTACCAAGAGACCCAGTACTTC
CAWERGYQETQYF
>13|-|-|TRBV5-4|TRBJ1-3
TGTGCCAGCAGCTTGGGCCCAGCCGCCACCATATATTTT
CASSLGPAATIYF
>15|-|TRBD1|TRBV11-2|TRBJ2-7
TGTGCCAGCAGCTTAGGGGTGGACAGGGCCTACGAGCAGTACTTC
CASSLGVDRAYEQYF
>16|-|TRBD1|TRBV4-3|TRBJ2-1
TGCGCCAGCAGCCAAGGTCAGGGGGCGATCTCCAATGAGCAGTTCTTC
CASSQGQGAISNEQFF
>12|-|-|TRBV5-5|TRBJ1-2
TGTGCCAGCAGCTTGGACTTCTATGGCTACACCTTC
CASSLDFYGYTF
>14|-|TRBD1|TRBV13|TRBJ2-7
TGTGCCAGCAGCTTGAGGACAGGAACCTACGAGCAGTACTTC
CASSLRTGTYEQYF
>15|-|-|TRBV6-5|TRBJ2-1
TGTGCCAGCAGCGGGGGGCGGAGCTCCTACAATGAGCAGTTCTTC
CASSGGRSSYNEQFF
>15|-|TRBD2|TRBV5-1|TRBJ2-1
TGCGCCAGCAGCTCAAGCGGGAGCTCCTACAATGAGCAGTTCTTC
CASSSSGSSYNEQFF
>16|few|TRBD1|TRBV5-1|TRBJ2-1
TGCGCCAGCAGCGTTTCCGGACAGGGGGCAACTAATGAGCAGTTCTTC
CASSVSGQGATNEQFF
>17|-|TRBD2|TRBV4-1|TRBJ2-6
TGCGCCAGCAGCCAAGATGGGAGGGTAGCTGGGGCCAACGTCCTGACTTTC
CASSQDGRVAGANVLTF
>14|-|-|TRBV18|TRBJ2-7
TGTGCCAGCTCACCACCGAGCAACAGCTACGAGCAGTACTTC
CASSPPSNSYEQYF
>15|-|-|TRBV9|TRBJ2-5
TGTGCCAGCAGCGATCCCGGGACTCCCCAAGAGACCCAGTACTTC
CASSDPGTPQETQYF
>15|-|-|TRBV3-1/TRBV3-2|TRBJ1-4
TGTGCCAGCAGCCAAGAGAGGTTTGGGAGTGAAAAACTGTTTTTT
CASSQERFGSEKLFF
>15|-|-|TRBV4-1|TRBJ1-4
TGCGCCAGCAGCCACGGGGTCGGGACTAATGAAAAACTGTTTTTT
CASSHGVGTNEKLFF
>15|-|TRBD1|TRBV27|TRBJ1-2
TGTGCCAGCACGTCCCGGGACAGGCCTCAGAGTGGCTACACCTTC
CASTSRDRPQSGYTF